This TCR beta chain was found in a study of blood T cell repertoires in COVID-19 (dated by TCRdb to the early 2020s). For the study in its entirety: Collaborator samples came from the United States, Italy and Spain and covered acute and convalescent phases of COVID-19. The material from the prospective study consisted of cDNA or gDNA derived from T cells, B-cell-depleted T cells, or PBMCs. The sample metadata nearly always contained a de-identified subject ID, COVID-19 status, age in years and sex. Where available, HLA class I and class II types were obtained from metadata supplied by the sample provider rather than from assay-based typing. The dataset comprised deeply sampled blood TCRbeta repertoires from subjects exposed to, actively infected with, or recovered from COVID-19. The samples were drawn from two sources: the first 160 participants of the ongoing ImmuneRACE study, and 1,000 to 1,500 subjects contributed by 6 global collaborators. The repertoires were made available in a free public database intended to serve as a resource for research on the immune response to SARS-CoV-2.

Comment on this clone: Which antigen it targets is not known. Base qualities are not at hand, and no much larger clone is one base apart.

Overall study results and their limits: Clinical and demographic metadata were provided uncurated, with the amount varying by source and participant.

In the prospective study, participants were about 18 to 100 years old, resided in about two dozen geographic areas of the United States, and were enrolled through a virtual design. To assign participants to cohorts, the prospective study relied on clinical history that participants themselves reported in a screening survey and a study questionnaire. A participant counted as exposed if, within 2 weeks of entering the study, that participant had been in contact with someone who had a PCR-confirmed or clinician-diagnosed COVID-19 case. In the prospective study, whole blood, serum and a nasopharyngeal or oropharyngeal swab were collected from each participant by mobile phlebotomists. Additional blood draws and questionnaires over an approximately two-month period could optionally be provided by prospective study participants. Blood samples from the prospective study were shipped frozen or at room temperature prior to DNA extraction.

TCRbeta CDR3 regions were amplified from genomic DNA by means of the immunoSEQ Assay, a bias-controlled multiplex PCR. For the original study's pipeline: The number of nucleated cells in each sample was estimated by amplification of reference gene primers within the assay. To quantify the absolute abundance of each unique TCRbeta CDR3 rearrangement, sequence reads were collapsed and filtered. For each sample, productive Simpson clonality was calculated by taking the square root of Simpson's diversity index across productive rearrangements. Imported from immuneACCESS, the table was reduced by TCRdb to in-frame sequences with V and J called. These copies leave out some clones; in studies compared against another copy, an unresolved V gene accounts for under half, and the cause of the remainder is not known. The DNA gave D and trimming, while V, J and clone size come from that table. This sample is represented by about 300,000 clones; roughly 85% of them were singletons. In total, the top ten clones hold under 2% of the sample.

The source material was PBMCs or T cells enriched from blood (not recorded which). The receptor was derived from a woman aged 25 to 39 who had been exposed to COVID-19.

The sequence in DNA is TGTGCCAGCAGCGGACAGGGTTCTGGAAACACCATATATTTT. Translated, this gives CASSGQGSGNTIYF. In this chain, TRBV7-2 is recombined with TRBJ1-3; 8 bases in the middle match TRBD1. V lost 5 bases and J lost 1 base, and the count of bases not matched to a germline gene is 1. CDR1 and CDR2 were assigned from the germline V gene as SGHTA and FQGNSA. The CDR3 has 14 amino acids, counting the end cysteine and phenylalanine. CDR3 DNA only is kept here, 42 bases in frame from base 1.